What follows are 12 T cell receptor beta chains derived from one specimen sequenced in a study of blood T cell repertoires in COVID-19. The protocol was immunoSEQ multiplex PCR, while the TCRdb copy is restricted to in-frame clones and leaves out a portion. Of some 50,000 clones in the sample, approximately 84% were seen once. Sequencing used peripheral blood. The source is a human donor in a cohort sampled during active COVID-19.

The rearrangement uses TRBV19 and TRBJ2-1; the match to TRBD1 covers 9 bases. CDR3 length: 16 amino acids. Trimming removed 5 bases from V and 7 bases from J; junction bases left unmatched: 12. Germline assignment: CDR1 LNHDA and CDR2 SQIVND (reference sequence). Here the CDR3 reads CASSEAGTGTRNEQFF. The CDR3, as DNA: TGTGCCAGTAGTGAAGCCGGGACAGGGACAAGAAATGAGCAGTTCTTC. Together with reference TRBV19 and TRBJ2-1, the CDR3 gives the full variable domain: DGGITQSPKYLFRKEGQNVTLSCEQNLNHDAMYWYRQDPGQGLRLIYYSQIVNDFQKGDIAEGYSVSREKKESFPLTVTSAQKNPTAFYLCASSEAGTGTRNEQFFGPGTRLTVL.

DNA for the CDR3: TGCGCCAGCAGCTTGGCCGACAGCCCTAGCACAGATACGCAGTATTTT. This gives the protein CASSLADSPSTDTQYF. The chain recombines TRBV5-1 with TRBJ2-3; perhaps TRBD1 as D (5 bases). V was trimmed by 0 bases and J by 0 bases, leaving 11 bases between them. Germline CDR1 and CDR2: SGHRS and YFSETQ. The CDR3 spans 16 residues.

The J gene is TRBJ2-7, the V gene TRBV15, with TRBD2 matching over 11 bases. With 1 base clipped from V and 5 bases from J, the junction kept 19 bases outside the gene matches. The germline V gene encodes CDR1 LNHNV and CDR2 YYDKDF (reference sequence). This CDR3 is 20 amino acids long. CDR3 in amino acids: CATSRGFRQYFTSGSDEQYF. CDR3 DNA sequence: TGTGCCACCAGCAGAGGTTTTAGACAGTATTTTACTAGCGGGAGCGACGAGCAGTACTTC.

The rearrangement links TRBV28 to TRBJ2-7, with unresolved D. Trimming removed 6 bases from V and 0 bases from J, with 12 bases in between. Germline V CDR1 and CDR2: MDHEN, SYDVKM. The CDR3 has 14 residues. CDR3 DNA sequence: TGTGCCAGCAGACATAGATACAGCTCCTACGAGCAGTACTTC. Amino acid sequence: CASRHRYSSYEQYF.

This clone has just one count. The chain links TRBV6-5 to TRBJ2-4, with 8 bases fitting TRBD2. The ends lost 6 bases at V and 9 bases at J; junction bases unmatched: 13. The CDR3 has 15 residues. CDR1 is MNHEY, CDR2 SVGAGI, per germline. The CDR3 loop is CASSPGGGPGGIQYF. As DNA, the CDR3 is TGTGCCAGCAGCCCCGGGGGGGGCCCGGGGGGCATTCAGTACTTC.

This chain uses TRBV7-6 with TRBJ1-1; TRBD1 might be the D (5 bases). Germline V CDR1 and CDR2: SGHVS, FNYEAQ. The germline V and J ends were trimmed by 7 bases and 5 bases, with 20 bases remaining between them. The CDR3 extends over 15 amino acids. In DNA form, the CDR3 reads TGTGCCAGCACGGGGGAGCCGGGGATTAGGACTGAAGCTTTCTTT. Protein sequence: CASTGEPGIRTEAFF.

This clone was counted a single time. The V and J genes are TRBV7-2 and TRBJ2-7; 7 nucleotides line up with TRBD2. The V gene's germline CDR1 is SGHTA and CDR2 FQGNSA. The CDR3 covers 15 residues. Germline trimming cut 5 bases from V and 3 bases from J; bases unmatched to any gene: 10. The CDR3 DNA is TGTGCCAGCAGCAAGAGTCGGACTAGTATCTACGAGCAGTACTTC. As protein: CASSKSRTSIYEQYF. Together with reference TRBV7-2 and TRBJ2-7, the CDR3 gives the full variable domain: GAGVSQSPSNKVTEKGKDVELRCDPISGHTALYWYRQSLGQGLEFLIYFQGNSAPDKSGLPSDRFSAERTGGSVSTLTIQRTQQEDSAVYLCASSKSRTSIYEQYFGPGTRLTVT.

This rearrangement joins TRBV4-1 to TRBJ2-1; 11 bases fit TRBD2. The CDR3 totals 16 residues. After removal of 1 base from V and 5 bases from J, the junction contained 4 bases not matched to a gene. Germline CDR1 is MGHRA and CDR2 is YSYEKL. The CDR3 DNA follows: TGCGCCAGCAGCCAAGTCCGACTAGCGGGGAACAATGAGCAGTTCTTC. Its protein product is CASSQVRLAGNNEQFF.

This chain links TRBV6-1 with TRBJ1-3; 8 nucleotides match TRBD1. The CDR3 spans 15 residues. The V gene's germline CDR1 is MNHNS and CDR2 SASEGT. V lost 2 bases, J lost 5 bases, and 5 bases stayed unmatched. This chain's CDR3 is CASSEQGAIRNTIYF. In DNA, the CDR3 is TGTGCCAGCAGTGAACAGGGGGCAATTAGAAACACCATATATTTT.

The chain couples TRBV27 to TRBJ1-2, with a tentative D call TRBD1 (5 bases). The germline CDR1 and CDR2 sequences are MNHEY and SMNVEV (reference sequence). The CDR3 is 15 residues long. Trimming removed 9 bases at V and 3 bases at J, with 20 bases between. In DNA form, the CDR3 reads TGTGCCAGTAAGGCGGACATATTAGCGGACTATGGCTACACCTTC. It specifies CASKADILADYGYTF.

The chain carries TRBV4-3 and TRBJ1-4; a possible D gene is TRBD1 (6 bases). The V and J ends lost 0 bases and 4 bases respectively, with 12 bases between them. The germline V gene has CDR1 LGHNA and CDR2 YSLEER. The CDR3 has 16 residues. The chain's CDR3 is CASSQDPGQFNEKLFF. The CDR3 DNA follows: TGCGCCAGCAGCCAAGACCCCGGACAGTTTAATGAAAAACTGTTTTTT.

This chain connects TRBV14 to TRBJ1-6; 8 bases line up with TRBD1. The CDR3 covers 16 residues. Germline loops: CDR1 SGHDN, CDR2 FVKESK. V was pared by 3 bases and J by 7 bases, with 8 bases of the junction left unmatched. The CDR3 coding sequence is TGTGCCAGCAGCCACGCCAGACAGGGGAACAATTCACCCCTCCACTTT. Amino acids: CASSHARQGNNSPLHF.